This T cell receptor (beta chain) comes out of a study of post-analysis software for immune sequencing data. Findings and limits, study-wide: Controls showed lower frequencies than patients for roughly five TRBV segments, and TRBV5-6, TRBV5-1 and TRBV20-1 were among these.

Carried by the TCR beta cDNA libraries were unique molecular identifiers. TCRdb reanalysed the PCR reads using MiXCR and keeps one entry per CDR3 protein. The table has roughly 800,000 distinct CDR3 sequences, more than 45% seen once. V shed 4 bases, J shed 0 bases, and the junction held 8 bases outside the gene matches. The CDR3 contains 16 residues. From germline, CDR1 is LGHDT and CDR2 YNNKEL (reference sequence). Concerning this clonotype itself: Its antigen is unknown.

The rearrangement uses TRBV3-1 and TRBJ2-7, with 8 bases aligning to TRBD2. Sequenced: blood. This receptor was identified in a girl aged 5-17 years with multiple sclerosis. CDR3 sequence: CASSRDSGISSYEQYF. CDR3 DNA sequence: TGTGCCAGCAGCCGGGATAGCGGGATCAGCTCCTACGAGCAGTACTTC.